One sample yielded the 26 T cell receptor beta chains listed below, sequenced in a study of T cell responses to AZD1222 COVID-19 vaccine. TCRdb's copy holds only in-frame clones and misses some; the assay was immunoSEQ multiplex PCR. The sample lists about 110,000 clones, approximately 90% occurring once. The source material was peripheral blood, sampled on day 0 of AZD1222 vaccination. Receptors originate from an adult in good health.

The rearrangement joins TRBV5-1 to TRBJ1-1, with a possible D match to TRBD1 (5 bases). This CDR3 contains 14 residues. V dropped 6 bases and J dropped 1 base, with 13 bases sitting between them. CDR1 is SGHRS and CDR2 is YFSETQ in the germline V gene. The CDR3 is CASKRGTQNTEAFF. The CDR3, as DNA: TGCGCCAGCAAGAGGGGTACACAGAACACTGAAGCTTTCTTT.

V usage is TRBV27 and J usage is TRBJ1-2, with TRBD1 matching 7 bases. V shed 6 bases, J shed 7 bases, and the junction held 14 bases outside the gene matches. Germline-derived CDR1 and CDR2 are MNHEY and SMNVEV (reference sequence). This CDR3 region has 15 residues. This CDR3 is CASRPQGRLGGGYTF. CDR3 DNA sequence: TGTGCCAGCAGACCACAGGGGAGACTGGGAGGTGGCTACACCTTC.

V gene TRBV23-1 combines with J gene TRBJ1-1; D is perhaps TRBD1 (5 bases). TRBV23-1 is flagged as an ORF with uncertain function. The CDR3 length is 11 residues. V gave up 11 bases and J gave up 8 bases, with 15 bases separating them. CDR3 coding DNA: TGCGCCCCAGCCCAGGGTGAGGAAGCTTTCTTT. Translated: CAPAQGEEAFF.

The V and J genes are TRBV29-1 and TRBJ1-5; D is unresolved. The V and J ends lost 4 bases and 0 bases respectively, with 4 bases between them. The CDR3 is 12 amino acids. The V gene's germline CDR1 is SQVTM and CDR2 ANQGSEA. The CDR3 reads CSVGSSNQPQHF. CDR3 nucleotide sequence: TGCAGCGTTGGGAGTAGCAATCAGCCCCAGCATTTT. The full variable domain, its missing parts supplied by reference TRBV29-1 and TRBJ1-5, is SAVISQKPSRDICQRGTSLTIQCQVDSQVTMMFWYRQQPGQSLTLIATANQGSEATYESGFVIDKFPISRPNLTFSTLTVSNMSPEDSSIYLCSVGSSNQPQHFGDGTRLSIL.

The J gene is TRBJ2-5, the V gene TRBV7-9, with 9 bases fitting TRBD1. This CDR3 contains 15 residues. Germline V gene lookup returns CDR1 SEHNR and CDR2 FQNEAQ (reference sequence). Trimming cost V 5 bases and J 7 bases; bases outside gene matches: 11. CDR3 loop: CASSQPDRGFGTQYF. The DNA of the CDR3 is TGTGCCAGCAGCCAACCTGACAGGGGGTTCGGGACCCAGTACTTC. Full variable domain (rest looked up from reference TRBV7-9 and TRBJ2-5): DTGVSQNPRHKITKRGQNVTFRCDPISEHNRLYWYRQTLGQGPEFLTYFQNEAQLEKSRLLSDRFSAERPKGSFSTLEIQRTEQGDSAMYLCASSQPDRGFGTQYFGPGTRLLVL.

The chain is built from TRBV7-9 and TRBJ2-7; weak D call: TRBD1 (6 bases). V lost 5 bases to trimming and J lost 12 bases, with 23 bases between them. Germline values: CDR1 SEHNR, CDR2 FQNEAQ (reference sequence). The length of the CDR3 is 14 residues. DNA of the CDR3: TGTGCCAGCAGCAACCGGGACACCCGAATGGGATGGTACTTC. It translates to CASSNRDTRMGWYF.

This sequence joins TRBV2 and TRBJ1-1, with a tentative D call TRBD1 (5 bases). The CDR3 loop spans 15 amino acids. CDR1 and CDR2 (germline): SNHLY, FYNNEI. V was clipped by 4 bases and J by 1 base, with 13 bases between them. CDR3 sequence: CASSGEGAKNTEAFF. In DNA, the CDR3 is TGTGCCAGCAGTGGAGAAGGGGCGAAGAACACTGAAGCTTTCTTT.

The V call is TRBV6-8, the J call TRBJ2-1, with a tentative D call TRBD1 (6 bases). Germline CDR1 is MNHGY and CDR2 is SAAAGT. This CDR3 is built from 17 residues. The V end was cut by 6 bases, the J end by 3 bases, with 21 bases between. Here the CDR3 reads CASSHAARQDHYNEQFF. CDR3 DNA: TGTGCCAGCAGCCACGCGGCACGACAGGACCACTACAATGAGCAGTTCTTC.

The V and J genes are TRBV11-2 and TRBJ1-5; weak D call: TRBD1 (5 bases). Trimming stripped 2 bases from V and 0 bases from J, with 8 bases between. This CDR3 comprises 15 residues. Germline assignment: CDR1 SGHAT and CDR2 FQNNGV. The CDR3 DNA is TGTGCCAGCAGCTTAAGAGGGGTTAGCAATCAGCCCCAGCATTTT. Translating gives CASSLRGVSNQPQHF.

The chain employs TRBV3-1 (or the pseudogene TRBV3-2) and TRBJ2-3; 9 positions agree with TRBD2. Trimming took 4 bases from V and 2 from J; bases not matched to a gene: 10. Germline CDR1 is LGHDT and CDR2 is YNNKEL (reference sequence). The CDR3 is made up of 17 amino acids. CDR3 in amino acids: CASSPEQASGDTDTQYF. For the CDR3, the DNA is TGTGCCAGCAGCCCCGAACAGGCTAGCGGGGACACAGATACGCAGTATTTT.

As regards this clone: At one boundary the junction diverges from the germline segment, which might be a read error. This chain uses TRBV7-7 with TRBJ2-3; 8 bases line up with TRBD2. CDR1 is SSHAT, CDR2 FNYEAQ, per germline (reference sequence). The CDR3 is 17 amino acids. The CDR3 is CASSLLPGGGRTDTQYF. CDR3 sequence (DNA): TGTGCTAGCAGCTTACTCCCGGGCGGGGGGCGGACAGATACGCAGTATTTT.

V is TRBV28 and J is TRBJ2-1; tentatively, D is TRBD1 or TRBD2 (5 bases each). The CDR3 is 15 residues long. The V gene's germline CDR1 is MDHEN and CDR2 SYDVKM. V lost 7 bases to trimming and J lost 1 base, with 14 bases between them. The CDR3 DNA follows: TGTGCCAGCATTGGGGACGTAAGATCCTACAATGAGCAGTTCTTC. Translation gives CASIGDVRSYNEQFF.

This clone was observed a single time. The chain is built from TRBV7-3 and TRBJ2-1, with 13 bases lining up with TRBD2. Germline-derived CDR1 and CDR2 are SGHTA and FQGTGA. The V segment lost 5 bases and the J segment 8 bases; nucleotides outside the gene matches: 12. The CDR3 spans 17 residues. The DNA of the CDR3 is TGTGCCAGCAGCCCCGGACTAGCGGGAGTATCCCGCGATGAGCAGTTCTTC. Translated: CASSPGLAGVSRDEQFF. Full variable domain (remainder filled in from reference TRBV7-3 and TRBJ2-1): GAGVSQTPSNKVTEKGKYVELRCDPISGHTALYWYRQSLGQGPEFLIYFQGTGAADDSGLPNDRFFAVRPEGSVSTLKIQRTERGDSAVYLCASSPGLAGVSRDEQFFGPGTRLTVL.

This clone occurred once. J is TRBJ2-3 and V is TRBV28; TRBD1 aligns across 7 bases. The CDR3 loop spans 14 amino acids. J lost 2 bases, V lost 6 bases, and 5 bases had no gene match. Germline CDR1 and CDR2: MDHEN and SYDVKM. CDR3 nucleotides: TGTGCCAGCAGCCGGGACAGAGTCACAGATACGCAGTATTTT. Its translation is CASSRDRVTDTQYF. The whole variable domain, remainder taken from reference TRBV28 and TRBJ2-3, is DVKVTQSSRYLVKRTGEKVFLECVQDMDHENMFWYRQDPGLGLRLIYFSYDVKMKEKGDIPEGYSVSREKKERFSLILESASTNQTSMYLCASSRDRVTDTQYFGPGTRLTVL.

This clone has just a few counts. The rearrangement joins TRBV3-1 (or the pseudogene TRBV3-2) to TRBJ1-2; D is undetermined. The germline V gene has CDR1 LGHDT and CDR2 YNNKEL (reference sequence). The CDR3 consists of 15 residues. Between the trimmed V and J ends, which lost 1 base and 7 bases, there was a span of 16 bases. Written as DNA, the CDR3 is TGTGCCAGCAGCCAAGCAGTAGAAGGTAGCGGTGGCTACACCTTC. Translating gives CASSQAVEGSGGYTF.

This chain links TRBV30 with TRBJ1-5, with TRBD1 matching 7 bases. The CDR3 extends over 15 amino acids. Germline V lookup: CDR1 GTSNPN, CDR2 SVGIG (reference sequence). V gave up 3 bases and J gave up 0 bases; unmatched junction bases: 5. CDR3 in DNA: TGTGCCTGGAGGTCGACAGGGTATAGCAATCAGCCCCAGCATTTT. Translation gives CAWRSTGYSNQPQHF.

Only one count was recorded for this clone. The rearrangement uses TRBV7-3 and TRBJ2-1; 14 positions match TRBD2. V was pared by 2 bases and J by 6 bases, with 9 bases of the junction left unmatched. CDR1 and CDR2 from the germline V gene are SGHTA and FQGTGA. This CDR3 region has 18 residues. CDR3 DNA: TGTGCCAGCAGCTTATTCCCGCCAGGGACTAGCGGGGGCAATGAGCAGTTCTTC. Translation gives CASSLFPPGTSGGNEQFF.

V usage is TRBV28 and J usage is TRBJ2-3, with TRBD2 identical over 8 bases. Germline V gene lookup returns CDR1 MDHEN and CDR2 SYDVKM. Trimming cost V 6 bases and J 6 bases; bases outside gene matches: 11. The length of the CDR3 is 15 residues. CDR3 nucleotide sequence: TGTGCCAGCAGGGACTCGGGGGGGCGCGGGGATACGCAGTATTTT. Translation: CASRDSGGRGDTQYF.

The V call is TRBV18, the J call TRBJ2-1; D may be TRBD1 (6 bases). V lost 1 base, J lost 5 bases, and 9 bases lay in between. Germline-derived CDR1 and CDR2 are KGHSH and LQKENI. The CDR3 loop spans 14 amino acids. The CDR3 DNA is TGTGCCAGCTCACCACTGGACAGTAACAATGAGCAGTTCTTC. Protein product: CASSPLDSNNEQFF.

The chain's CDR3 is CASSVLAGANTGELFF. The CDR3 DNA sequence: TGTGCCAGCAGCGTCCTAGCGGGGGCCAACACCGGGGAGCTGTTTTTT. The genes are TRBV28 and TRBJ2-2; TRBD2 aligns across 10 bases. The CDR3 sequence is 16 residues long. The trim removed 6 bases at V and 2 bases at J, leaving 6 bases unmatched. Germline assignment: CDR1 MDHEN and CDR2 SYDVKM.

This clone appeared once. The chain has TRBV25-1 and TRBJ1-2, with TRBD1 matching over 9 bases. Losses at the gene ends were 2 bases for V and 5 bases for J; bases not matched to a gene: 6. This CDR3 contains 15 residues. CDR1 MGHDK and CDR2 SYGVNS come from the germline V gene. CDR3 residues: CASSELTGQGYGYTF. The CDR3 DNA reads TGTGCCAGCAGTGAACTAACGGGACAGGGATATGGCTACACCTTC.

This chain uses TRBV7-2 with TRBJ2-2; 9 nucleotides line up with TRBD2. This CDR3 has 15 residues. The junction had 5 bases not matched to a gene; V was cut back by 8 bases and J by 1 base. Germline-derived CDR1 and CDR2 are SGHTA and FQGNSA. This CDR3 is CASGRAGGNTGELFF. For the CDR3, the DNA is TGTGCCAGCGGTAGAGCGGGGGGGAACACCGGGGAGCTGTTTTTT.

The chain links TRBV27 to TRBJ1-2; 9 bases agree with TRBD1. This CDR3 contains 14 residues. Trimming at V came to 4 bases and at J to 7 bases, leaving 7 bases not matched to a gene. Germline V gene sequence: CDR1 MNHEY, CDR2 SMNVEV (reference sequence). The CDR3 protein is CASSSTGGLVGYTF. In DNA, the CDR3 is TGTGCCAGCAGTTCGACAGGGGGGTTGGTTGGCTACACCTTC.

The genes are TRBV3-1 (or the pseudogene TRBV3-2) and TRBJ2-7, with TRBD1 matching over 8 bases. V lost 5 bases and J lost 1; bases outside the gene matches: 13. Germline V gene lookup returns CDR1 LGHDT and CDR2 YNNKEL (reference sequence). The CDR3 is 17 residues long. This CDR3 is CASSSGTGVDWSYEQYF. The CDR3 DNA reads as TGTGCCAGCAGCTCCGGGACAGGAGTCGATTGGTCCTACGAGCAGTACTTC.

The J gene is TRBJ1-5, the V gene TRBV3-1 (or the pseudogene TRBV3-2); D is unclear. The germline V and J ends were trimmed by 0 bases and 2 bases, with 8 bases remaining between them. Germline loops: CDR1 LGHDT, CDR2 YNNKEL (reference sequence). This CDR3 has 15 amino acids. The CDR3 is CASSQDVAGNQPQHF. The CDR3 nucleotides are TGTGCCAGCAGCCAAGATGTGGCGGGCAATCAGCCCCAGCATTTT.

The V call is TRBV6-4, the J call TRBJ2-1; TRBD2 aligns across 7 bases. Germline CDR1 is MRHNA and CDR2 is SNTAGT. Losses at the gene ends were 0 bases for V and 0 bases for J; bases not matched to a gene: 2. The CDR3 runs to 16 residues. The CDR3 DNA reads as TGTGCCAGCAGTGACTCGCCTAGCGGCTCCTACAATGAGCAGTTCTTC. Translation: CASSDSPSGSYNEQFF.